The 3 T cell receptor beta chains below all came from one sample that was sequenced in a study of blood T cell repertoires in COVID-19. Clones were sequenced by immunoSEQ multiplex PCR, and TCRdb holds only the in-frame ones, with some missing. The sample holds 150,000 to 200,000 clones, about 88% seen once. The sequenced sample consisted of peripheral blood. The receptors stem from a man aged 18 to 29 who had recovered from COVID-19.

The V call is TRBV10-3, the J call TRBJ2-1, with unresolved D. The CDR3 has 16 amino acids. Trimming removed 4 bases from V and 0 bases from J, with 13 bases in between. From germline, CDR1 is ENHRY and CDR2 SYGVKD. The CDR3 protein is CAISVGRSSSYNEQFF. The CDR3 region has the DNA TGTGCCATCAGTGTGGGTAGGAGCAGCTCCTACAATGAGCAGTTCTTC.

The V and J genes are TRBV5-5 and TRBJ2-7; D perhaps matches TRBD2 (6 bases). The CDR3 sequence is 14 residues long. The V gene lost 1 base and the J gene lost 6 bases, with 14 bases spanning the gap. Germline V CDR1 and CDR2: SGHKS, YYEKEE (reference sequence). The CDR3 protein is CASSLWQGGGEQYF. The CDR3 DNA follows: TGTGCCAGCAGCTTGTGGCAGGGAGGAGGCGAGCAGTACTTC.

The CDR3 DNA is TGTGCCAGCAGCCTCGGACTGGCCTACGAGCAGTACTTC. Translation gives CASSLGLAYEQYF. The genes are TRBV3-1 (or the pseudogene TRBV3-2) and TRBJ2-7; D is possibly TRBD2 (5 bases). CDR1 is LGHDT and CDR2 is YNNKEL in the germline V gene (reference sequence). The CDR3 has 13 residues. V was pared by 4 bases and J by 2 bases, with 9 bases between.